The 27 T cell receptor beta chains below come from one sample, sequenced in a study of beta chain features in type 1 diabetes. The study, taken as a whole, reports: Among patients with Type 1 diabetes, TCRB CDR3s were moderately but significantly shorter in every one of the four CD4+ subsets.

Since all of the isolated RNA was reverse transcribed, expressed TCRB transcripts were what got sequenced. Produced via immunoSEQ multiplex PCR; TCRdb's table is partial and in-frame only. Here the sample spans 150,000 to 200,000 clones, 6.5% to 10% being singletons. These receptors lack a known antigen. The sample taken for sequencing was central memory CD4+ T cells from blood. These receptor sequences come from a woman aged 18-29 years with type 1 diabetes.

This clone has only a few counts. CDR3 in amino acids: CASSVQSGATDTQYF. CDR3 coding DNA: TGTGCCAGCAGCGTACAGTCGGGAGCGACAGATACGCAGTATTTT. The J gene is TRBJ2-3, the V gene TRBV11-2; D may be TRBD2 (6 bases). The CDR3 spans 15 residues. V was cut by 5 bases and J by 3 bases, with 15 bases left in between. Looked up from germline, CDR1 is SGHAT and CDR2 is FQNNGV.

The V call is TRBV6-5, the J call TRBJ2-7; tentatively, D is TRBD2 (6 bases). Germline CDR1 MNHEY, CDR2 SVGAGI. Trimming left V 6 bases short and J 0 bases short, with 6 bases between. This CDR3 contains 12 residues. The CDR3 sequence: CASRDYSYEQYF. The CDR3 DNA is TGTGCCAGCAGGGACTACTCCTACGAGCAGTACTTC.

This clone was counted only a few times. This chain joins TRBV28 and TRBJ2-4, with no clear D. The CDR3 loop spans 16 amino acids. Trimming left V 5 bases short and J 0 bases short, with 14 bases between. From germline, CDR1 is MDHEN and CDR2 SYDVKM. Here the CDR3 reads CASSPLASVAKNIQYF. As DNA, the CDR3 is TGTGCCAGCAGTCCCCTGGCCAGCGTAGCCAAAAACATTCAGTACTTC. Together with reference TRBV28 and TRBJ2-4, the CDR3 gives the full variable domain: DVKVTQSSRYLVKRTGEKVFLECVQDMDHENMFWYRQDPGLGLRLIYFSYDVKMKEKGDIPEGYSVSREKKERFSLILESASTNQTSMYLCASSPLASVAKNIQYFGAGTRLSVL.

This clone was recorded a few times. The chain employs TRBV7-2 and TRBJ2-3; 7 positions agree with TRBD2. Germline V gene data show CDR1 as SGHTA and CDR2 as FQGNSA. After removal of 4 bases from V and 5 bases from J, the junction contained 6 bases not matched to a gene. This CDR3 comprises 14 residues. For the CDR3, the DNA is TGTGCCAGCAGCTCAGTTTCGGGGGGAGATACGCAGTATTTT. As protein: CASSSVSGGDTQYF.

This clone has only a few counts. The V call is TRBV5-1, the J call TRBJ1-5; the D is unclear. This CDR3 comprises 13 residues. Germline V CDR1 and CDR2: SGHRS, YFSETQ. V lost 0 bases and J 4 bases, leaving 5 bases between the germline ends. Written as DNA, the CDR3 is TGCGCCAGCAGCTTGGCCCCTAATCAGCCCCAGCATTTT. Translation gives CASSLAPNQPQHF.

The table lists this clone with a few counts. DNA for the CDR3: TGTGCCAGCAAGCAGGGAGACAGGGTAAACATTCAGTACTTC. Residues: CASKQGDRVNIQYF. The chain links TRBV2 to TRBJ2-4; 7 nucleotides match TRBD1. CDR3 length equals 14 residues. Germline CDR1 reads SNHLY; CDR2 reads FYNNEI. V lost 7 bases to trimming and J lost 6 bases; unmatched junction nucleotides: 9. Full variable domain (remainder filled in from reference TRBV2 and TRBJ2-4): EPEVTQTPSHQVTQMGQEVILRCVPISNHLYFYWYRQILGQKVEFLVSFYNNEISEKSEIFDDQFSVERPDGSNFTLKIRSTKLEDSAMYFCASKQGDRVNIQYFGAGTRLSVL.

The V gene is TRBV7-9, the J gene TRBJ1-1, with a weak D call TRBD1 (5 bases). The CDR3 length is 14 residues. CDR1 and CDR2 (germline): SEHNR, FQNEAQ (reference sequence). The V and J ends lost 6 bases and 11 bases respectively, with 22 bases between them. The CDR3 coding sequence is TGTGCCAGCAGGGAAGGTGGGGCGGCGCGGAAGGCTTTCTTT. Its translation is CASREGGAARKAFF.

The chain uses TRBV7-2 and TRBJ2-7; 10 bases fit TRBD1. Unmatched junction bases numbered 8, after V lost 7 bases and J lost 2 bases. The CDR3 contains 15 residues. Germline values: CDR1 SGHTA, CDR2 FQGNSA. The CDR3 is CASTRPGTGAYEQYF. CDR3 bases: TGTGCCAGCACGCGACCCGGGACAGGGGCCTACGAGCAGTACTTC.

This clone has a handful of counts. The chain joins TRBV28 to TRBJ1-4; TRBD1 matches at 9 bases. The CDR3 totals 15 residues. Germline trimming cut 1 base from V and 7 bases from J; bases unmatched to any gene: 4. CDR1 and CDR2 (germline): MDHEN, SYDVKM. CDR3 coding DNA: TGTGCCAGCAGTTTATCGGGACAGGGTTCTGAAAAACTGTTTTTT. Its protein is CASSLSGQGSEKLFF. Together with reference TRBV28 and TRBJ1-4, the CDR3 gives the full variable domain: DVKVTQSSRYLVKRTGEKVFLECVQDMDHENMFWYRQDPGLGLRLIYFSYDVKMKEKGDIPEGYSVSREKKERFSLILESASTNQTSMYLCASSLSGQGSEKLFFGSGTQLSVL.

V usage is TRBV7-3 and J usage is TRBJ2-1; 9 bases are shared with TRBD2. V gave up 2 bases and J gave up 10 bases; unmatched junction bases: 9. The CDR3 sequence is 15 residues long. The germline gives CDR1 SGHTA, CDR2 FQGTGA. The CDR3, as DNA: TGTGCCAGCAGCTTACCGGGACTAGCTAGAGGGGAGCAGTTCTTC. The encoded protein is CASSLPGLARGEQFF.

The sample holds many counts of this clone. The chain uses TRBV11-2 and TRBJ2-1; TRBD2 aligns across 8 bases. Germline V CDR1 and CDR2: SGHAT, FQNNGV. The CDR3 runs to 15 residues. The J segment lost 9 bases and the V segment lost 5 bases, leaving 12 bases of the junction unmatched. The CDR3 spells CASSRPSGLRGEQFF. The DNA for the CDR3 is TGTGCCAGCAGCCGTCCTAGCGGGCTACGGGGTGAGCAGTTCTTC.

V usage is TRBV19 and J usage is TRBJ2-1; 9 bases line up with TRBD1. The CDR3 loop spans 13 amino acids. Germline V gene lookup returns CDR1 LNHDA and CDR2 SQIVND (reference sequence). With 6 bases clipped from V and 10 bases from J, the junction kept 7 bases outside the gene matches. In DNA, the CDR3 is TGTGCCAGTAGCCCCCAAGGGACAGGGGAGCAGTTCTTC. Protein sequence: CASSPQGTGEQFF.

The chain recombines TRBV6-5 with TRBJ1-2, with 8 bases lining up with TRBD1. There are 14 residues in the CDR3. Germline V gives CDR1 MNHEY, CDR2 SVGAGI. J was trimmed by 5 bases and V by 5 bases; bases with no gene match: 7. DNA for the CDR3: TGTGCCAGCAGTCGGGACAGGATTGAGTATGGCTACACCTTC. It codes for CASSRDRIEYGYTF.

The chain recombines TRBV14 with TRBJ1-3; unclear D gene. V was pared by 5 bases and J by 0 bases, with 5 bases between. The CDR3 loop spans 13 amino acids. From germline, CDR1 is SGHDN and CDR2 FVKESK. CDR3 nucleotides: TGTGCCAGCAGCTTGGCCTCTGGAAACACCATATATTTT. This codes for CASSLASGNTIYF.

The table lists this clone with a few counts. The chain couples TRBV9 to TRBJ1-2; 8 bases fit TRBD1. The CDR3 loop spans 13 amino acids. The junction had 2 bases not matched to a gene; V was cut back by 1 base and J by 6 bases. CDR1 and CDR2 (germline): SGDLS, YYNGEE. The CDR3 loop reads CASSVRTGHGYTF. DNA for the CDR3: TGTGCCAGCAGCGTAAGGACAGGGCATGGCTACACCTTC.

The chain uses TRBV10-3 and TRBJ2-5; no firm D call. CDR1 is ENHRY, CDR2 SYGVKD, per germline. Trimming took off 4 bases at V and 5 bases at J, with 11 bases between the two ends. CDR3 length equals 13 residues. Written as DNA, the CDR3 is TGTGCCATCAGTGGCCGTTCAGCGGAGACCCAGTACTTC. It codes for CAISGRSAETQYF.

The V and J genes are TRBV5-1 and TRBJ2-3, with no clear D. CDR1 is SGHRS, CDR2 YFSETQ, per germline. CDR3 length: 14 residues. V lost 2 bases to trimming and J lost 1 base, with 8 bases between them. The CDR3 is CASSLSSGTDTQYF. Written as DNA, the CDR3 is TGCGCCAGCAGCTTATCGTCGGGCACAGATACGCAGTATTTT.

This chain uses TRBV18 with TRBJ2-5, with TRBD1 matching 9 bases. The CDR3 loop spans 14 amino acids. V trimming: 3 bases; J trimming: 4 bases; junction bases outside the gene matches: 3. Germline CDR1 KGHSH, CDR2 LQKENI. This chain's CDR3 is CASSPQTGGETQYF. In DNA form, the CDR3 reads TGTGCCAGCTCACCGCAGACAGGGGGAGAGACCCAGTACTTC.

This clone turned up a few times. V and J are TRBV4-2 and TRBJ2-5; 9 bases align to TRBD1. V lost 3 bases and J lost 3; bases outside the gene matches: 2. CDR1 is LGHNA and CDR2 is YNFKEQ in the germline V gene. CDR3 length: 14 amino acids. CDR3 in amino acids: CASSHGQGKETQYF. For the CDR3, the DNA is TGTGCCAGCAGCCACGGACAGGGGAAAGAGACCCAGTACTTC.

This clone has a handful of counts. The chain employs TRBV7-2 and TRBJ2-1, with 7 positions matching TRBD2. The CDR3 length is 16 residues. J lost 4 bases, V lost 7 bases, and 13 bases had no gene match. Germline-derived CDR1 and CDR2 are SGHTA and FQGNSA. The CDR3, as DNA: TGTGCCAGCACCTCCAGGCTGGGACTAAGATACAATGAGCAGTTCTTC. Its protein product is CASTSRLGLRYNEQFF.

The rearrangement uses TRBV7-9 and TRBJ2-1; no reliable D call. Germline V gene sequence: CDR1 SEHNR, CDR2 FQNEAQ (reference sequence). The ends were cut back, 5 bases at V and 7 bases at J, with 9 bases in the middle. The CDR3 consists of 12 residues. CDR3 nucleotides: TGTGCCAGCAGCCCCCGAACTAATGAGCAGTTCTTC. Its translation is CASSPRTNEQFF.

This clone was seen more than once but under ten times. The same CDR3 is also encoded by other DNA sequences in this sample. This rearrangement joins TRBV7-2 to TRBJ2-2, with TRBD2 identical over 8 bases. The CDR3 is 14 residues long. Trimming cost V 1 base and J 9 bases; bases outside gene matches: 4. Germline V gives CDR1 SGHTA, CDR2 FQGNSA. CDR3 sequence: CASSLGGGSRELFF. CDR3 in DNA: TGTGCCAGCAGCTTAGGCGGGGGGAGCCGGGAGCTGTTTTTT.

In its sample, this clone was seen a few times. CDR3 nucleotides: TGTGCCAGCAGAGGGAGCCCCTCGGGCCATGGCTACACCTTC. This gives the protein CASRGSPSGHGYTF. V usage is TRBV6-5 and J usage is TRBJ1-2; D unclear. Trimming took 6 bases from V and 6 from J, leaving 17 bases between them. The length of the CDR3 is 14 residues. The germline V gene encodes CDR1 MNHEY and CDR2 SVGAGI.

This clone came up a few times. The V call is TRBV5-1, the J call TRBJ1-6, with TRBD1 matching over 7 bases. Germline values: CDR1 SGHRS, CDR2 YFSETQ. V shed 4 bases and J 12 bases; nucleotides not matched to a gene: 7. There are 13 residues in the CDR3. In DNA form, the CDR3 reads TGCGCCAGCAGCCCGACAGGGTATCAACCCCTCCACTTT. It codes for CASSPTGYQPLHF.

This clone was counted a few times. The chain carries TRBV14 and TRBJ2-7; tentatively, D is TRBD1 (5 bases). The V gene lost 2 bases and the J gene lost 3 bases, with 11 bases spanning the gap. CDR3 length: 14 amino acids. The germline V gene encodes CDR1 SGHDN and CDR2 FVKESK. In DNA, the CDR3 is TGTGCCAGCAGCCAACAGGGCTGGGGCTACGAGCAGTACTTC. This translates into CASSQQGWGYEQYF.

In this sample, this clone turned up a few times. The J gene is TRBJ1-6, the V gene TRBV10-2, with 9 positions matching TRBD1. CDR3 size: 14 residues. V was pared by 6 bases and J by 10 bases, with 7 bases of the junction left unmatched. CDR1 and CDR2 (germline): WSHSY, SAAADI. CDR3 amino acids: CASRDTGGRSPLHF. CDR3 bases: TGCGCCAGCAGGGATACAGGGGGCCGCTCACCCCTCCACTTT.

The chain combines TRBV4-3 with TRBJ1-4; TRBD1 agrees at 7 bases. The CDR3 length is 15 residues. The junction had 10 bases not matched to a gene; V was cut back by 5 bases and J by 7 bases. The V gene's germline CDR1 is LGHNA and CDR2 YSLEER. The CDR3 DNA follows: TGCGCCAGCAGCTCCCTAGGGGGCGCGGGTGAAAAACTGTTTTTT. Translated: CASSSLGGAGEKLFF.